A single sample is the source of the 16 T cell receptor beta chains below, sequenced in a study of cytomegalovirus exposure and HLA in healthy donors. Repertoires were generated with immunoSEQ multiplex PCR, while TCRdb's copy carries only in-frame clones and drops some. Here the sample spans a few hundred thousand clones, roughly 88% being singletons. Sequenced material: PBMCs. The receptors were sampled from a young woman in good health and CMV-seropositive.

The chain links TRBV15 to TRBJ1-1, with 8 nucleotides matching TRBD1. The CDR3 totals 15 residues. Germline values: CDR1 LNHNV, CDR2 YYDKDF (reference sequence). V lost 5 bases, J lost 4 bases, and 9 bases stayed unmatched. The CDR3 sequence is CATSETQGAGTEAFF. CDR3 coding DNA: TGTGCCACCAGCGAAACGCAGGGGGCCGGCACTGAAGCTTTCTTT. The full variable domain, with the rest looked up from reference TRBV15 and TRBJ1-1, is DAMVIQNPRYQVTQFGKPVTLSCSQTLNHNVMYWYQQKSSQAPKLLFHYYDKDFNNEADTPDNFQSRRPNTSFCFLDIRSPGLGDTAMYLCATSETQGAGTEAFFGQGTRLTVV.

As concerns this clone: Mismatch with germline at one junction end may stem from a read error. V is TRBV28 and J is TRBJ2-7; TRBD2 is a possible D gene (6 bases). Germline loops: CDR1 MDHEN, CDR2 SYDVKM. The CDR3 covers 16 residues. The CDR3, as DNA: TGTGCCAGCAGGGGGGAGGTTGGGAGTTCCTCCTCCGAGCAGTACTTC. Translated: CASRGEVGSSSSEQYF.

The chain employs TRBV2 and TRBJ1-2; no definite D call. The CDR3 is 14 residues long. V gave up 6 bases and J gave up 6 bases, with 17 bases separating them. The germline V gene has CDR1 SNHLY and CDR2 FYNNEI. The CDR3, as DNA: TGTGCCAGCAGACCCCGTTTAGATATTCATGGCTACACCTTC. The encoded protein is CASRPRLDIHGYTF.

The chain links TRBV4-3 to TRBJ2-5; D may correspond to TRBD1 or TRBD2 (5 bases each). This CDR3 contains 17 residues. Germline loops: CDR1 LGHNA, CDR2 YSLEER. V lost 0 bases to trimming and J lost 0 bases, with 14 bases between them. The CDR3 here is CASSQDDRDAYQETQYF. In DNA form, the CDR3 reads TGCGCCAGCAGCCAAGACGACCGGGACGCTTACCAAGAGACCCAGTACTTC.

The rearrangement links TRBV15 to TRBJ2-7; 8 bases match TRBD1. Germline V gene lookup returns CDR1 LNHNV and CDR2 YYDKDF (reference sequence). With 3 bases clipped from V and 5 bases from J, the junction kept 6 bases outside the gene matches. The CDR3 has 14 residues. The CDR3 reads CATSRTGAVHEQYF. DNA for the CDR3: TGTGCCACCAGCAGGACAGGGGCAGTCCACGAGCAGTACTTC.

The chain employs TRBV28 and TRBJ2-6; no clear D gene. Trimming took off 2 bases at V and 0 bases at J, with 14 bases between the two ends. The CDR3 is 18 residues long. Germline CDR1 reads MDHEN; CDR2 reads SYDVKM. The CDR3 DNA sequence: TGTGCCAGCAGTTTAACCGGAAGGGCTAGCTCTGGGGCCAACGTCCTGACTTTC. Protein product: CASSLTGRASSGANVLTF.

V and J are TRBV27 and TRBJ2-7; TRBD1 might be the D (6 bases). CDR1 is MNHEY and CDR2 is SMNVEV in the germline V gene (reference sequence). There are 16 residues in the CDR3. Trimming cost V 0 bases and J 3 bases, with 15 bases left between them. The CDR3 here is CASSLSAGERVYEQYF. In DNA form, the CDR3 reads TGTGCCAGCAGTTTATCGGCAGGGGAAAGGGTCTACGAGCAGTACTTC.

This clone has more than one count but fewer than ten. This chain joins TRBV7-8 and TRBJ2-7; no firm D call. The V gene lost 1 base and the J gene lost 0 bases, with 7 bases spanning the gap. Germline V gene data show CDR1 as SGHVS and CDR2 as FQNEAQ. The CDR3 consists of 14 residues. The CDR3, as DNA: TGTGCCAGCAGCTTAGGGCGGAGCTCCTACGAGCAGTACTTC. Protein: CASSLGRSSYEQYF.

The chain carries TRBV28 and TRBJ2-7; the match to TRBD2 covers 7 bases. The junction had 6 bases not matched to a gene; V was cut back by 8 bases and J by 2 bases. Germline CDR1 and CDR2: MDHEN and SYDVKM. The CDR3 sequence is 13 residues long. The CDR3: CASLAGPTYEQYF. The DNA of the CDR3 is TGTGCCAGCTTAGCGGGCCCCACCTACGAGCAGTACTTC. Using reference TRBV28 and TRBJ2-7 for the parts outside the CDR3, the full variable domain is DVKVTQSSRYLVKRTGEKVFLECVQDMDHENMFWYRQDPGLGLRLIYFSYDVKMKEKGDIPEGYSVSREKKERFSLILESASTNQTSMYLCASLAGPTYEQYFGPGTRLTVT.

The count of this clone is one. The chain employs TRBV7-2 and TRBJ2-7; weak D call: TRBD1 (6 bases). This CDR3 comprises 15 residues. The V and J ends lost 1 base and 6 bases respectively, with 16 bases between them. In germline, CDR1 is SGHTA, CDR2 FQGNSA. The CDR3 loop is CASSLVAGELGEQYF. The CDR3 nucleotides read TGTGCCAGCAGCTTAGTGGCAGGGGAGCTGGGCGAGCAGTACTTC.

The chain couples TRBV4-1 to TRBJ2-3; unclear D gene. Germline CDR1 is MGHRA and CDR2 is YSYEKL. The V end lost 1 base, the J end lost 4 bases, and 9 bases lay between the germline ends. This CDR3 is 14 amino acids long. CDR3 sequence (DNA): TGCGCCAGCAGCCAAGTCCCATCATCAGATACGCAGTATTTT. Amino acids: CASSQVPSSDTQYF.

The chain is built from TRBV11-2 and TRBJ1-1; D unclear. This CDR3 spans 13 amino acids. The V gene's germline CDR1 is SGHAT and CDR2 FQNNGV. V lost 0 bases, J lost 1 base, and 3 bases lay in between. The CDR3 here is CASSLDWNTEAFF. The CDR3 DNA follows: TGTGCCAGCAGCTTAGATTGGAACACTGAAGCTTTCTTT.

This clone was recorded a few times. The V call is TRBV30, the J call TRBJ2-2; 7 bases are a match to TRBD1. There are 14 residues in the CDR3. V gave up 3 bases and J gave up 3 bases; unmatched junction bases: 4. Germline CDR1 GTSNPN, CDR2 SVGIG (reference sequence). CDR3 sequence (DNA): TGTGCCTGGAGCTCGGGACAGTACACCGGGGAGCTGTTTTTT. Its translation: CAWSSGQYTGELFF.

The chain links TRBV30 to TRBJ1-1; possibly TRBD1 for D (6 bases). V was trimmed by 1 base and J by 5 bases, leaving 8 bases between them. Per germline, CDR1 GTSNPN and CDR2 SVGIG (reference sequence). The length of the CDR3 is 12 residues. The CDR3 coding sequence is TGTGCCTGGAGTGCAGGGGTAACTGAAGCTTTCTTT. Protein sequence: CAWSAGVTEAFF.

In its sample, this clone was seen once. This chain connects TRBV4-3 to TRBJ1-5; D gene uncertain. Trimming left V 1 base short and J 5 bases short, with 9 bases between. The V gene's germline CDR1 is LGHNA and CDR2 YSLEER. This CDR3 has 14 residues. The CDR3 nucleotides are TGCGCCAGCAGCCAAGTCGTGAGATATCAGCCCCAGCATTTT. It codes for CASSQVVRYQPQHF.

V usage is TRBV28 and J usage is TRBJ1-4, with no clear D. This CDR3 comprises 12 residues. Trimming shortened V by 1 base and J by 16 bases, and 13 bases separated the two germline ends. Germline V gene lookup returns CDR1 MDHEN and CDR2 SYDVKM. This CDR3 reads CASSLSGWSRFF. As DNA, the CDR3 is TGTGCCAGCAGTTTATCTGGGTGGAGCAGGTTTTTT. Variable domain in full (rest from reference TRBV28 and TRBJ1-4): DVKVTQSSRYLVKRTGEKVFLECVQDMDHENMFWYRQDPGLGLRLIYFSYDVKMKEKGDIPEGYSVSREKKERFSLILESASTNQTSMYLCASSLSGWSRFFGSGTQLSVL.